This T cell receptor (beta chain) was captured by sequencing in a study of blood T cell repertoires in COVID-19. Study in general: Samples taken during acute and convalescent COVID-19 were collected in the United States, Italy and Spain. From T cells, B-cell-depleted T cells, or PBMCs came the material, which was cDNA or gDNA.

Source study methods: Amplification of reference gene primers was used by the study to estimate nucleated cell counts. Some clones are missing from TCRdb's copy, which holds only in-frame ones; the method was immunoSEQ multiplex PCR. The D gene and trimming were derived from the DNA, and the V and J assignments and clone size from that table. Of 120,000 to 150,000 clones in the sample, approximately 81% were seen once. Material for sequencing was peripheral blood. The sequence came from a human donor with acute or convalescent COVID-19. The donor label of this sample is uncertain.

The CDR3 bases are TGTGCCAGCAGCTTATCGGTATCCGGGACAGGGATCGGAGATACGCAGTATTTT. Encoded protein: CASSLSVSGTGIGDTQYF. This chain joins TRBV7-6 and TRBJ2-3, with 9 bases aligning to TRBD1. Germline values: CDR1 SGHVS, CDR2 FNYEAQ. With 2 bases clipped from V and 5 bases from J, the junction kept 14 bases outside the gene matches. This CDR3 has 18 amino acids.